The present T cell receptor (beta chain) was sequenced within a study of blood T cell repertoires in COVID-19. Study summary: Researchers got acute and convalescent COVID-19 samples from the United States, Italy and Spain. T cells, B-cell-depleted T cells, or PBMCs supplied cDNA or gDNA.

This clone was seen more than once but under ten times. Profiling relied on immunoSEQ multiplex PCR, and the TCRdb table lists in-frame clones only, not all of them. The sample yields 65,000 to 100,000 clones, less than 85% seen once. Germline V CDR1 and CDR2: LNHDA, SQIVND (reference sequence). The CDR3 spans 14 residues. V dropped 7 bases and J dropped 9; count of bases not matched to a gene: 4. Sequencing was done on a sample of peripheral blood. This chain uses TRBV19 with TRBJ1-6; 12 bases are shared with TRBD1. The sequence came from a human donor in a cohort sampled during active COVID-19. In DNA form, the CDR3 reads TGTGCCAGTACGAGGGACAGGGGGCGTTCACCCCTCCACTTT. Protein: CASTRDRGRSPLHF.